A selection of T cell receptor beta chains follows, all from one sample in a study of Graves' ophthalmopathy and Graves' hyperthyroidism. MiXCR, applied by TCRdb to the multiplex PCR reads, yields one record per CDR3 protein. The data hold 650,000 to 900,000 distinct CDR3 sequences, with 35% to 50% observed a single time. What was sequenced was peripheral blood. The receptors stem from an adult man with Graves' ophthalmopathy. Each CDR3 is given with its conserved first and last residue. D genes are given only for firm matches. Only some rows state a clone size, as once, few, many or a class for expanded clones.

clone_size	v_call	d_call	j_call	cdr3_aa	cdr3_nt
-	TRBV20-1	TRBD2	TRBJ2-7	CSAAGTSGRLTYEQYF	TGCAGTGCTGCCGGGACTAGCGGGAGGTTAACCTACGAGCAGTACTTC
-	TRBV12-3/TRBV12-4	TRBD1	TRBJ1-1	CASSSTGGPTEAFF	TGTGCCAGCAGTTCCACAGGGGGCCCCACTGAAGCTTTCTTT
-	TRBV24-1	TRBD1	TRBJ1-6	CASRPGQGVSGSPLHF	TGTGCCAGCAGGCCGGGACAGGGGGTTTCAGGTTCACCCCTCCACTTT
-	TRBV29-1	-	TRBJ1-5	CSVVQANQPQHF	TGCAGCGTTGTGCAGGCTAATCAGCCCCAGCATTTT
-	TRBV29-1	-	TRBJ1-2	CSVRQAVSYGYTF	TGCAGCGTTCGACAGGCGGTTTCGTATGGCTACACCTTC
many	TRBV10-3	-	TRBJ1-6	CAISEGGSHYSPLHF	TGTGCCATCAGTGAAGGGGGATCCCATTATTCACCCCTCCACTTT
-	TRBV24-1	-	TRBJ1-5	CATSEPTRQQETQHF	TGTGCCACCAGTGAACCCACCAGGCAACAAGAGACCCAGCATTTT
-	TRBV24-1	TRBD2	TRBJ2-2	CATSDTGLAGGINTGELFF	TGTGCCACCAGTGACACGGGACTAGCGGGAGGGATAAACACCGGGGAGCTGTTTTTT
-	TRBV25-1	-	TRBJ2-1	CASSDPRIGSSYNEQFF	TGTGCCAGCAGTGATCCAAGGATTGGTAGCTCCTACAATGAGCAGTTCTTC
many	TRBV10-1	-	TRBJ2-7	CAGRDGSYEQYF	TGCGCCGGGCGGGACGGCTCCTACGAGCAGTACTTC
many	TRBV2	TRBD1	TRBJ1-1	CASSEPTGSREAFF	TGTGCCAGCAGTGAACCGACAGGGTCGCGTGAAGCTTTCTTT
few	TRBV2	TRBD1	TRBJ1-5	CASSVTTGGAGQPQHF	TGTGCCAGCAGTGTCACAACAGGGGGCGCGGGTCAGCCCCAGCATTTT
-	TRBV2	TRBD2	TRBJ2-7	CASKEREGSHEQYF	TGTGCCAGCAAAGAGCGGGAGGGTTCCCACGAGCAGTACTTC
-	TRBV2	-	TRBJ1-6	CASNDRVVNSPLHF	TGTGCCAGCAACGACAGAGTAGTTAATTCACCCCTCCACTTT
-	TRBV29-1	-	TRBJ1-5	CSVGGQPQHF	TGCAGCGTTGGCGGACAGCCCCAGCATTTT
many	TRBV15	-	TRBJ2-7	CATSRDGYEQYF	TGTGCCACCAGCAGGGACGGCTACGAGCAGTACTTC
-	TRBV7-9	TRBD2	TRBJ2-6	CASSTNLAGGSSGANVLTF	TGTGCCAGCAGCACCAACCTAGCGGGGGGTAGCTCTGGGGCCAACGTCCTGACTTTC
-	TRBV2	TRBD1	TRBJ2-7	CASLATGVLYEQYF	TGTGCCAGCTTAGCGACAGGGGTCCTCTACGAGCAGTACTTC
-	TRBV19	-	TRBJ2-2	CASSPPGLEGVTGELFF	TGTGCCAGTAGTCCCCCAGGGCTCGAGGGCGTCACCGGGGAGCTGTTTTTT
few	TRBV15	-	TRBJ2-6	CATSRDRANVLTF	TGTGCCACCAGCAGAGATAGGGCCAACGTCCTGACTTTC
few	TRBV6-5	-	TRBJ1-4	CASREGTGNEKLFF	TGTGCCAGCAGGGAGGGGACGGGGAATGAAAAACTGTTTTTT
many	TRBV2	-	TRBJ2-2	CASSEASGGELFF	TGTGCCAGCAGTGAAGCTTCGGGCGGGGAGCTGTTTTTT
few	TRBV19	-	TRBJ2-7	CATQGGLVAYEQYF	TGTGCCACTCAAGGCGGGTTGGTAGCCTACGAGCAGTACTTC
few	TRBV2	-	TRBJ2-7	CASRSVVEQYF	TGTGCCAGCAGATCAGTGGTCGAGCAGTACTTC
-	TRBV6-2/TRBV6-3	TRBD1	TRBJ1-5	CASLKRQGNQPQHF	TGTGCCAGCCTAAAACGACAGGGTAATCAGCCCCAGCATTTT